The 32 T cell receptor beta chains below all came from one sample that was sequenced in a study of somatic mutations in cytotoxic T cells in rheumatoid arthritis. Profiling relied on immunoSEQ multiplex PCR, and the TCRdb table lists in-frame clones only, not all of them. The sample yields roughly 3,500 clones, approximately 84% seen once. Sample: CD8+ T cells sorted from blood. The source of these receptors is a man aged 40-49 years with rheumatoid arthritis.

The rearrangement links TRBV11-1 to TRBJ2-3; a possible D gene is TRBD2 (6 bases). This CDR3 has 15 amino acids. Germline V gene data show CDR1 as SGHAT and CDR2 as FQDESV (reference sequence). Trimming left V 1 base short and J 1 base short, with 9 bases between. The CDR3 coding sequence is TGTGCCAGCAGCTTAGGAGCGGGCGGCACAGATACGCAGTATTTT. It translates to CASSLGAGGTDTQYF.

The J gene is TRBJ2-1, the V gene TRBV27; 9 positions match TRBD1. CDR3 length: 16 residues. The J segment lost 0 bases and the V segment lost 6 bases, leaving 6 bases of the junction unmatched. Germline-derived CDR1 and CDR2 are MNHEY and SMNVEV (reference sequence). The CDR3 loop is CASRRGTGNSYNEQFF. In nucleotides, the CDR3 is TGTGCCAGCAGGAGAGGGACAGGGAACTCCTACAATGAGCAGTTCTTC.

This sequence joins TRBV18 and TRBJ2-1, with TRBD1 matching 10 bases. J gave up 9 bases and V 3 bases, and 5 bases lay outside the gene matches. This CDR3 is 14 amino acids long. Germline CDR1 and CDR2: KGHSH and LQKENI. The CDR3 loop is CASSPDRGLSEQFF. The CDR3 coding sequence is TGTGCCAGCTCACCCGACAGGGGGCTGAGTGAGCAGTTCTTC.

The sample holds one count of this clone. The chain joins TRBV2 to TRBJ2-1, with D unclear. Germline V CDR1 and CDR2: SNHLY, FYNNEI. This CDR3 contains 12 residues. Trimming took 4 bases from V and 6 from J, leaving 7 bases between them. CDR3: CASSGLPNEQFF. CDR3 in DNA: TGTGCCAGCAGTGGACTGCCCAATGAGCAGTTCTTC.

The chain has TRBV27 and TRBJ1-1, with D unclear. CDR1 is MNHEY and CDR2 is SMNVEV in the germline V gene (reference sequence). CDR3 length equals 15 residues. The V end was cut by 2 bases, the J end by 2 bases, with 12 bases between. CDR3 sequence: CASSLTGSLNTEAFF. Written as DNA, the CDR3 is TGTGCCAGCAGTTTAACCGGGTCCCTAAACACTGAAGCTTTCTTT.

V is TRBV7-3 and J is TRBJ2-3; possibly TRBD2 for D (5 bases). V was trimmed by 8 bases and J by 6 bases, leaving 12 bases between them. Germline V lookup: CDR1 SGHTA, CDR2 FQGTGA. This CDR3 is 12 amino acids long. The CDR3 DNA follows: TGTGCCAGCGGCCTCGGCGGGGATACGCAGTATTTT. This translates into CASGLGGDTQYF.

This rearrangement joins TRBV19 to TRBJ2-4, with D possibly matching TRBD2 (6 bases). Germline CDR1 and CDR2: LNHDA and SQIVND (reference sequence). The V gene lost 9 bases and the J gene lost 8 bases, with 23 bases spanning the gap. CDR3 length: 15 amino acids. CDR3 sequence reads: CASKKSEGRVDIQYF. CDR3 in DNA: TGTGCCAGCAAAAAATCGGAGGGCCGGGTCGACATTCAGTACTTC.

This clone was seen only a few times. Other DNA sequences in the same sample also yield this CDR3. The chain's CDR3 is CASRRGGVNNEQFF. DNA for the CDR3: TGTGCCAGCAGACGAGGCGGGGTAAACAATGAGCAGTTCTTC. The chain recombines TRBV27 with TRBJ2-1; D is possibly TRBD2 (6 bases). The CDR3 consists of 14 residues. Germline CDR1 reads MNHEY; CDR2 reads SMNVEV (reference sequence). Trimming removed 6 bases from V and 5 bases from J, with 14 bases in between.

The genes are TRBV7-9 and TRBJ2-5, with 7 bases aligning to TRBD2. CDR3 length: 16 amino acids. Germline CDR1 and CDR2: SEHNR and FQNEAQ (reference sequence). V was pared by 5 bases and J by 2 bases, with 11 bases of the junction left unmatched. The CDR3 reads CASSKPGGLSQETQYF. In DNA form, the CDR3 reads TGTGCCAGCAGCAAACCGGGGGGACTGTCACAAGAGACCCAGTACTTC. Based on the CDR3 plus reference TRBV7-9 and TRBJ2-5, the full variable domain is DTGVSQNPRHKITKRGQNVTFRCDPISEHNRLYWYRQTLGQGPEFLTYFQNEAQLEKSRLLSDRFSAERPKGSFSTLEIQRTEQGDSAMYLCASSKPGGLSQETQYFGPGTRLLVL.

V and J are TRBV2 and TRBJ2-2; D perhaps matches TRBD1 (6 bases). Germline V gene sequence: CDR1 SNHLY, CDR2 FYNNEI. This CDR3 is 18 amino acids long. Between the trimmed V and J ends, which lost 1 base and 3 bases, there was a span of 18 bases. CDR3 in amino acids: CASSEGPGNYRDTGELFF. The CDR3 bases are TGTGCCAGCAGTGAAGGCCCGGGCAATTACAGGGACACCGGGGAGCTGTTTTTT.

This rearrangement joins TRBV9 to TRBJ2-3, with 8 bases lining up with TRBD2. There are 15 residues in the CDR3. The V gene end was trimmed by 0 bases and the J gene end by 2 bases; junction bases not matched to a gene: 2. The germline V gene encodes CDR1 SGDLS and CDR2 YYNGEE. CDR3 residues: CASSVAGRATDTQYF. For the CDR3, the DNA is TGTGCCAGCAGCGTAGCCGGGAGGGCCACAGATACGCAGTATTTT.

The genes are TRBV4-3 and TRBJ2-1; a weak D match, TRBD2 (5 bases). The CDR3 length is 15 residues. Germline V lookup: CDR1 LGHNA, CDR2 YSLEER. V lost 4 bases, J lost 6 bases, and 16 bases lay in between. DNA of the CDR3: TGCGCCAGCAGCCTCCGGACGGGGATTCGCAATGAGCAGTTCTTC. This sequence encodes CASSLRTGIRNEQFF.

The chain couples TRBV7-9 to TRBJ2-7; 7 nucleotides match TRBD1. Germline-derived CDR1 and CDR2 are SEHNR and FQNEAQ (reference sequence). The CDR3 consists of 14 residues. The junction had 4 bases not matched to a gene; V was cut back by 5 bases and J by 0 bases. The CDR3 loop reads CASSPRDSSYEQYF. The CDR3 bases are TGTGCCAGCAGCCCACGGGACAGCTCCTACGAGCAGTACTTC.

The V and J genes are TRBV7-2 and TRBJ1-2, with D possibly TRBD1 on 5 matching bases. V shed 1 base and J shed 0 bases, with 9 bases lying between them. Germline V CDR1 and CDR2: SGHTA, FQGNSA. This CDR3 is built from 15 residues. The CDR3 region is CASSLVGAANYGYTF. CDR3 DNA: TGTGCCAGCAGCTTAGTAGGGGCAGCTAACTATGGCTACACCTTC.

The chain has TRBV6-4 and TRBJ1-6; no firm D call. Per the germline V gene, CDR1 is MRHNA and CDR2 is SNTAGT. This CDR3 has 15 amino acids. Trimming took 5 bases from V and 9 from J, leaving 17 bases between them. In DNA form, the CDR3 reads TGTGCCAGCAGTTCGGGTGTTGAGCCCGGTTCACCCCTCCACTTT. Protein sequence: CASSSGVEPGSPLHF.

V is TRBV5-4 and J is TRBJ2-3; 7 nucleotides align to TRBD2. CDR1 and CDR2 from the germline V gene are SGHNT and YYREEE (reference sequence). The trim removed 4 bases at V and 2 bases at J, leaving 7 bases unmatched. The CDR3 sequence is 15 residues long. In DNA, the CDR3 is TGTGCCAGCAGCCTAGCGGTCCTTAACACAGATACGCAGTATTTT. It translates to CASSLAVLNTDTQYF.

The chain recombines TRBV4-1 with TRBJ2-5; 10 bases fit TRBD2. TRBJ2-7 explains the end of the DNA better; the J call may be wrong. Germline CDR1 MGHRA, CDR2 YSYEKL. The CDR3 has 17 residues. CDR3 sequence (DNA): TGCGCCAGCAGCCAAGATCTCCCAGCGGGAGGGCCTTACGAGCAGTACTTC. Protein: CASSQDLPAGGPYEQYF.

CDR3 sequence: CASSLAAKGGVGSPLHF. The CDR3 DNA follows: TGTGCCAGCAGCTTAGCGGCGAAGGGGGGGGTTGGATCACCCCTCCACTTT. The rearrangement joins TRBV7-6 to TRBJ1-6; tentative D call: TRBD1 (6 bases). The CDR3 runs to 17 residues. The germline V gene encodes CDR1 SGHVS and CDR2 FNYEAQ. V was trimmed by 0 bases and J by 10 bases, leaving 19 bases between them. Filled out from reference TRBV7-6 and TRBJ1-6, the complete variable domain reads GAGVSQSPRYKVTKRGQDVALRCDPISGHVSLYWYRQALGQGPEFLTYFNYEAQQDKSGLPNDRFSAERPEGSISTLTIQRTEQRDSAMYRCASSLAAKGGVGSPLHFGNGTRLTVT.

The rearrangement joins TRBV7-9 to TRBJ1-2; 7 nucleotides align to TRBD1. V lost 8 bases to trimming and J lost 0 bases; unmatched junction nucleotides: 6. The CDR3 consists of 14 residues. CDR1 SEHNR and CDR2 FQNEAQ come from the germline V gene (reference sequence). CDR3 region: CASFQDRPNYGYTF. The CDR3 nucleotides read TGTGCCAGCTTTCAGGACAGGCCTAACTATGGCTACACCTTC.

This chain connects TRBV7-6 to TRBJ2-5; D unclear. The DNA end is more similar to TRBJ2-7, so the J call may be wrong. CDR1 is SGHVS and CDR2 is FNYEAQ in the germline V gene. The CDR3 has 13 residues. The CDR3 nucleotides read TGTGCCAGCAGCTTAGAAGCGTCCGCCGAGCAGTACTTC. This sequence encodes CASSLEASAEQYF.

The V gene is TRBV30, the J gene TRBJ2-1; 8 nucleotides line up with TRBD2. The germline V gene has CDR1 GTSNPN and CDR2 SVGIG (reference sequence). V was clipped by 2 bases and J by 0 bases; unmatched bases: 18. This CDR3 is built from 20 residues. The CDR3 DNA sequence: TGTGCCTGGAGTAGCGCACCGGGAGGGCCACACCGGAGCTCCTACAATGAGCAGTTCTTC. Its protein is CAWSSAPGGPHRSSYNEQFF.

This chain joins TRBV5-1 and TRBJ2-4; no definite D call. V was clipped by 4 bases and J by 7 bases, with 12 bases between them. CDR3 size: 13 residues. Germline CDR1 is SGHRS and CDR2 is YFSETQ. Here the CDR3 reads CASSASSGNIQYF. For the CDR3, the DNA is TGCGCCAGCAGCGCAAGCTCCGGGAACATTCAGTACTTC.

The V gene is TRBV29-1, the J gene TRBJ2-1; weak D call: TRBD1 (6 bases). V lost 4 bases, J lost 4 bases, and 11 bases lay in between. The CDR3 has 13 residues. Germline CDR1 SQVTM, CDR2 ANQGSEA. This CDR3 reads CSVASGDYNEQFF. The CDR3 DNA reads as TGCAGCGTTGCGTCAGGGGATTACAATGAGCAGTTCTTC.

This sequence joins TRBV30 and TRBJ2-1; D possibly corresponds to TRBD2 (6 bases). Germline-derived CDR1 and CDR2 are GTSNPN and SVGIG (reference sequence). This CDR3 region has 15 residues. V dropped 3 bases and J dropped 2 bases, with 14 bases sitting between them. In DNA, the CDR3 is TGTGCCTGGAGACAGAATAGCGGCACCTACAATGAGCAGTTCTTC. Its protein product is CAWRQNSGTYNEQFF.

The chain carries TRBV4-3 and TRBJ2-4, with 13 bases lining up with TRBD2. Germline V lookup: CDR1 LGHNA, CDR2 YSLEER. The V segment lost 3 bases and the J segment 0 bases; nucleotides outside the gene matches: 8. The CDR3 extends over 19 amino acids. This CDR3 is CASSQAGTSGVLAKNIQYF. As DNA, the CDR3 is TGCGCCAGCAGCCAGGCCGGGACTAGCGGGGTTCTAGCCAAAAACATTCAGTACTTC.

The chain is built from TRBV27 and TRBJ2-1; 8 bases are shared with TRBD2. The CDR3 has 15 amino acids. Germline CDR1 and CDR2: MNHEY and SMNVEV (reference sequence). The junction had 6 bases not matched to a gene; V was cut back by 6 bases and J by 2 bases. This CDR3 is CASRTGSGTYNEQFF. CDR3 nucleotides: TGTGCCAGCAGAACCGGTAGCGGGACCTACAATGAGCAGTTCTTC.

This rearrangement joins TRBV27 to TRBJ2-7; D may be TRBD1 (6 bases). CDR1 is MNHEY, CDR2 SMNVEV, per germline (reference sequence). CDR3 length: 13 residues. The V end lost 6 bases, the J end lost 2 bases, and 11 bases lay between the germline ends. The CDR3 DNA is TGTGCCAGCAGCCCGGGACAAGCCTACGAGCAGTACTTC. Its translation is CASSPGQAYEQYF.

The chain is built from TRBV27 and TRBJ2-3, with TRBD2 identical over 13 bases. CDR1 is MNHEY and CDR2 is SMNVEV in the germline V gene (reference sequence). V lost 3 bases, J lost 0 bases, and 6 bases stayed unmatched. This CDR3 has 18 residues. The CDR3 nucleotides read TGTGCCAGCAGTTTCCCGGGGACTAGCGGGACTAGCACAGATACGCAGTATTTT. This gives the protein CASSFPGTSGTSTDTQYF.

J is TRBJ1-1 and V is TRBV9; 7 bases are shared with TRBD1. Germline loops: CDR1 SGDLS, CDR2 YYNGEE. CDR3 size: 13 residues. V was clipped by 7 bases and J by 0 bases; unmatched bases: 3. CDR3 sequence (DNA): TGTGCCAGCTCACAGGGGTTGAACACTGAAGCTTTCTTT. It specifies CASSQGLNTEAFF.

A single count supports this clone. The chain couples TRBV28 to TRBJ2-1, with 12 bases aligning to TRBD2. V lost 9 bases and J lost 14; bases outside the gene matches: 5. The CDR3 loop spans 11 amino acids. Germline values: CDR1 MDHEN, CDR2 SYDVKM. The CDR3 DNA follows: TGTGCCAGTGCCTCTAGCGGGAGGGAGTTCTTC. As protein: CASASSGREFF. The full variable domain, with the rest looked up from reference TRBV28 and TRBJ2-1, is DVKVTQSSRYLVKRTGEKVFLECVQDMDHENMFWYRQDPGLGLRLIYFSYDVKMKEKGDIPEGYSVSREKKERFSLILESASTNQTSMYLCASASSGREFFGPGTRLTVL.

The chain has TRBV19 and TRBJ2-6; 8 bases map to TRBD1. Germline V gives CDR1 LNHDA, CDR2 SQIVND (reference sequence). The length of the CDR3 is 16 residues. V dropped 10 bases and J dropped 0; count of bases not matched to a gene: 8. The CDR3 nucleotides read TGTGCCACCTCCGGGACAGGTCTCTCTGGGGCCAACGTCCTGACTTTC. This codes for CATSGTGLSGANVLTF.

V is TRBV27 and J is TRBJ2-3, with 9 bases identical to TRBD1. The CDR3 is 14 residues long. Looked up from germline, CDR1 is MNHEY and CDR2 is SMNVEV (reference sequence). The V segment lost 5 bases and the J segment 5 bases; nucleotides outside the gene matches: 5. This CDR3 reads CASSVTGGLDTQYF. As DNA, the CDR3 is TGTGCCAGCAGTGTGACAGGGGGTCTAGATACGCAGTATTTT.